These 16 T cell receptor beta chains were all obtained from the same sample, sequenced in a study of T cells in Graves' hyperthyroidism and ophthalmopathy (dated by TCRdb to the late 2010s). To prepare the library, multiplex PCR was applied. The listed sequencing device is Illumina HiSeq 2000. The TCR beta CDR3 regions were amplified from the RNA transcripts. The TCR CDR3 was subjected to a first round of RT-PCR using the HTBI primer set and the Qiagen OneStep RT-PCR kit. TCRdb redid the processing of the public reads, applying fastp at Q25 and MiXCR, and retained in-frame beta chains. Rows with one shared CDR3 protein collapse into an entry with the most common genes and DNA. This sample lists approximately 610,000 distinct CDR3 sequences; 16% were detected once. The ten largest clones capture about 18% of the sample. The sequenced material came from blood. The receptors here all came from a woman aged 18-29 years with Graves' hyperthyroidism.

There are many counts of this clonotype. The chain has TRBV24-1 and TRBJ2-7; 7 nucleotides agree with TRBD1. CDR1 and CDR2 (germline): KGHDR, SFDVKD. Losses at the gene ends were 5 bases for V and 1 base for J; bases not matched to a gene: 1. CDR3 size: 13 residues. The CDR3 loop is CATSARGSYEQYF. The CDR3 nucleotides are TGTGCCACCAGTGCCAGGGGGTCCTACGAGCAGTACTTC.

This clonotype was seen only a few times. The chain uses TRBV4-1 and TRBJ1-5; D gene ambiguous. This CDR3 contains 13 residues. CDR1 is MGHRA, CDR2 YSYEKL, per germline. Between the trimmed V and J ends, which lost 4 bases and 7 bases, there was a span of 11 bases. The CDR3 here is CASSRPGRQPQHF. CDR3 in DNA: TGCGCCAGCAGCCGTCCCGGGAGACAGCCCCAGCATTTT.

This clonotype turned up a few times. The CDR3 loop is CASKITLNTGELFF. The CDR3 region has the DNA TGTGCCAGTAAAATTACGCTCAACACCGGGGAGCTGTTTTTT. This chain links TRBV19 with TRBJ2-2, with D uncertain. This CDR3 comprises 14 residues. The V gene lost 7 bases and the J gene lost 2 bases, with 11 bases spanning the gap. The germline gives CDR1 LNHDA, CDR2 SQIVND (reference sequence).

This clonotype has only a few counts. The rearrangement links TRBV5-4 to TRBJ1-1; no clear D gene. V lost 0 bases and J lost 1, with 7 bases in between. Germline loops: CDR1 SGHNT, CDR2 YYREEE (reference sequence). The CDR3 has 14 residues. The CDR3 DNA reads TGTGCCAGCAGCTTGGACCAACCGAACACTGAAGCTTTCTTT. This translates into CASSLDQPNTEAFF.

There are many counts of this clonotype. The V gene is TRBV3-1, the J gene TRBJ1-1; no clear D. The V and J ends lost 1 base and 1 base respectively, with 10 bases between them. The CDR3 covers 15 residues. Germline CDR1 is LGHDT and CDR2 is YNNKEL (reference sequence). The CDR3: CASSQGFYPNTEAFF. CDR3 sequence (DNA): TGTGCCAGCAGCCAAGGATTCTATCCGAACACTGAAGCTTTCTTT.

This clonotype was found a few times. The chain combines TRBV20-1 with TRBJ2-3; 8 bases fit TRBD1. Germline V gene lookup returns CDR1 DFQATT and CDR2 SNEGSKA (reference sequence). The CDR3 consists of 13 residues. The V segment lost 3 bases and the J segment 1 base; nucleotides outside the gene matches: 0. In DNA form, the CDR3 reads TGCAGTGCTAGGACAGGGGGCACAGATACGCAGTATTTT. It encodes CSARTGGTDTQYF.

This chain connects TRBV7-8 to TRBJ2-1; a possible D gene is TRBD2 (6 bases). The V and J ends lost 5 bases and 4 bases respectively, with 15 bases between them. This CDR3 has 15 residues. Germline V lookup: CDR1 SGHVS, CDR2 FQNEAQ. CDR3 region: CASSPAGNPYNEQFF. The DNA of the CDR3 is TGTGCCAGCAGCCCCGCGGGGAACCCGTACAATGAGCAGTTCTTC. Full variable domain (remainder filled in from reference TRBV7-8 and TRBJ2-1): GAGVSQSPRYKVAKRGQDVALRCDPISGHVSLFWYQQALGQGPEFLTYFQNEAQLDKSGLPSDRFFAERPEGSVSTLKIQRTQQEDSAVYLCASSPAGNPYNEQFFGPGTRLTVL.

V usage is TRBV12-3 or TRBV12-4 and J usage is TRBJ2-7; D is unresolved. Trimming shortened V by 2 bases and J by 0 bases, and 11 bases separated the two germline ends. The CDR3 sequence is 15 residues long. The CDR3 loop reads CASSLNRRSSYEQYF. CDR3 sequence (DNA): TGTGCCAGCAGTTTAAATCGCAGGAGCTCCTACGAGCAGTACTTC.

This clonotype has a count of ten or more. V and J are TRBV2 and TRBJ2-5; D may be TRBD2 (6 bases). Trimming removed 2 bases at V and 1 base at J, with 14 bases between. Germline loops: CDR1 SNHLY, CDR2 FYNNEI. The CDR3 is 16 residues long. In DNA, the CDR3 is TGTGCCAGCAGTGAATGGGAGACGGGGGTCCAAGAGACCCAGTACTTC. Its protein product is CASSEWETGVQETQYF.

Ten or more counts support this clonotype. The gene calls are TRBV11-2 and TRBJ2-7, with TRBD2 matching 10 bases. V dropped 3 bases and J dropped 4; count of bases not matched to a gene: 9. Per the germline V gene, CDR1 is SGHAT and CDR2 is FQNNGV. This CDR3 is built from 16 residues. The CDR3 loop reads CASSFTLAGALYEQYF. Here the CDR3 DNA reads TGTGCCAGCAGCTTTACTCTAGCGGGGGCCCTATACGAGCAGTACTTC.

The rearrangement joins TRBV19 to TRBJ2-1; D uncertain. Germline V gene lookup returns CDR1 LNHDA and CDR2 SQIVND (reference sequence). The V and J ends lost 5 bases and 1 base respectively, with 18 bases between them. This CDR3 has 17 amino acids. The CDR3 bases are TGTGCCAGTAGTTATGTTCGAGGCGTTCCTTCCTACAATGAGCAGTTCTTC. The encoded protein is CASSYVRGVPSYNEQFF.

This clonotype was observed a handful of times. This chain uses TRBV7-2 with TRBJ2-5, with TRBD1 matching over 10 bases. The CDR3 has 16 residues. The germline V gene encodes CDR1 SGHTA and CDR2 FQGNSA. With 5 bases clipped from V and 9 bases from J, the junction kept 15 bases outside the gene matches. The CDR3 DNA is TGTGCCAGCAGCCACCCGGGACAGGGGCCGCCCAGGGCCCAGTACTTC. Residues: CASSHPGQGPPRAQYF.

This sequence joins TRBV19 and TRBJ1-5; tentatively, D is TRBD1 (6 bases). The germline CDR1 and CDR2 sequences are LNHDA and SQIVND (reference sequence). CDR3 length: 17 residues. V was pared by 7 bases and J by 1 base, with 20 bases between. The CDR3 DNA reads TGTGCCAGTATTGGTGGGGGCGGCAGGACAAGCAATCAGCCCCAGCATTTT. Its protein is CASIGGGGRTSNQPQHF.

This clonotype was detected a few times. The gene calls are TRBV18 and TRBJ2-2; D may be TRBD2 (6 bases). V dropped 5 bases and J dropped 8 bases, with 15 bases sitting between them. Germline loops: CDR1 KGHSH, CDR2 LQKENI. This CDR3 comprises 14 residues. CDR3 sequence: CASSATSSSGELFF. The CDR3 region has the DNA TGTGCCAGCTCAGCTACTAGCTCGTCTGGGGAGCTGTTTTTT.

This chain connects TRBV12-3 or TRBV12-4 to TRBJ2-1; maybe TRBD2 (5 bases). CDR3 length: 12 amino acids. Trimming cost V 6 bases and J 12 bases, with 15 bases left between them. CDR3 nucleotides: TGTGCCAGCAGCCGTGAGGGTCGGTGGCAGTTCTTC. Amino acid sequence: CASSREGRWQFF.

The CDR3 sequence is CATSGPTSGNSYNEQFF. The CDR3 bases are TGTGCCACCAGTGGCCCGACTAGCGGGAACTCCTACAATGAGCAGTTCTTC. J is TRBJ2-1 and V is TRBV24-1, with 11 nucleotides matching TRBD2. V gave up 5 bases and J gave up 0 bases; unmatched junction bases: 5. CDR3 length equals 17 residues. Germline V gives CDR1 KGHDR, CDR2 SFDVKD.